Following are 10 T cell receptor beta chains from one sample sequenced in a study of CD8+ T cells in alopecia areata. Following extraction, RNA underwent reverse transcription to cDNA, which served as the sequencing template. The protocol was immunoSEQ multiplex PCR, while the TCRdb copy is restricted to in-frame clones and leaves out a portion. The table records some 110,000 clones, roughly 58% of them present only once. Treatment defined: oral pan-JAK inhibitor, 5-10 mg twice daily. Sequencing was performed on CD8+ T cells sorted from blood, taken at week 4, from a patient treated with tofacitinib. The receptors originated from a human donor with alopecia areata.

The CDR3, as DNA: TGTGCCAGCAGTCCCTTTGCGGGAGAGACCCAGTACTTC. It is translated as CASSPFAGETQYF. The genes are TRBV27 and TRBJ2-5; possibly TRBD2 for D (5 bases). The V gene lost 5 bases and the J gene lost 4 bases, with 11 bases spanning the gap. CDR1 MNHEY and CDR2 SMNVEV come from the germline V gene (reference sequence). There are 13 residues in the CDR3.

Remarks on this clone: This could be a read error, since a much larger clone is one nucleotide away. The CDR3 is CSVEDQRGIKETQYF. In DNA, the CDR3 is TGTAGCGTTGAAGATCAGAGGGGGATCAAAGAGACCCAGTACTTC. This chain joins TRBV29-1 and TRBJ2-7, with D tentatively TRBD1 (6 bases). Judging by the DNA end, TRBJ2-5 fits better; the J call may be wrong. Germline CDR1 SQVTM, CDR2 ANQGSEA. The CDR3 sequence is 15 residues long.

This clone was counted once. This chain links TRBV6-5 with TRBJ2-7; D perhaps matches TRBD2 (6 bases). Deletions cut 7 bases from V and 2 bases from J, with 9 bases between. The germline gives CDR1 MNHEY, CDR2 SVGAGI. CDR3 length: 12 amino acids. The CDR3 DNA sequence: TGTGCCAGCACCACGGGGGCCTACGAGCAGTACTTC. Translated, it gives CASTTGAYEQYF.

This rearrangement joins TRBV5-6 to TRBJ2-7, with D unresolved. This CDR3 spans 12 amino acids. The V gene lost 3 bases and the J gene lost 6 bases, with 10 bases spanning the gap. CDR1 is SGHDT and CDR2 is YYEEEE in the germline V gene. CDR3 amino acids: CASSSQLGEQYF. The CDR3, as DNA: TGTGCCAGCAGCTCGCAATTGGGCGAGCAGTACTTC.

The chain uses TRBV7-3 and TRBJ2-1; 7 positions agree with TRBD2. There are 14 residues in the CDR3. V was pared by 2 bases and J by 3 bases, with 1 base of the junction left unmatched. In germline, CDR1 is SGHTA, CDR2 FQGTGA. CDR3 nucleotides: TGTGCCAGCAGCTTAGGACTAGACTACAATGAGCAGTTCTTC. Translating gives CASSLGLDYNEQFF.

In its sample, this clone was seen a few times. The chain combines TRBV30 with TRBJ2-3; 7 bases line up with TRBD1. V was pared by 0 bases and J by 4 bases, with 7 bases of the junction left unmatched. This CDR3 has 15 residues. Germline V gives CDR1 GTSNPN, CDR2 SVGIG (reference sequence). The CDR3: CAWSVVEGAPDTQYF. CDR3 DNA sequence: TGTGCCTGGAGTGTTGTCGAGGGGGCCCCAGATACGCAGTATTTT. The variable domain in full, with the rest retrieved from reference TRBV30 and TRBJ2-3, is SQTIHQWPATLVQPVGSPLSLECTVEGTSNPNLYWYRQAAGRGLQLLFYSVGIGQISSEVPQNLSASRPQDRQFILSSKKLLLSDSGFYLCAWSVVEGAPDTQYFGPGTRLTVL.

CDR3 loop: CATSRQGREAFF. CDR3 coding DNA: TGTGCCACCAGCAGACAGGGCAGGGAAGCTTTCTTT. The V and J genes are TRBV15 and TRBJ1-1, with D perhaps matching TRBD1 (5 bases). V gave up 2 bases and J gave up 8 bases, with 9 bases separating them. In germline, CDR1 is LNHNV, CDR2 YYDKDF (reference sequence). CDR3 length: 12 amino acids.

V gene TRBV7-9 combines with J gene TRBJ2-2; D ambiguous. V was shortened by 3 bases and J by 4 bases, with 6 bases between the two germline ends. CDR1 SEHNR and CDR2 FQNEAQ come from the germline V gene (reference sequence). The CDR3 has 13 amino acids. CDR3 bases: TGTGCCAGCAGCTTCCCAGGCACCGGGGAGCTGTTTTTT. This encodes CASSFPGTGELFF.

This clone has a handful of counts. The chain joins TRBV18 to TRBJ2-6, with a tentative D call TRBD1 (6 bases). V was clipped by 4 bases and J by 0 bases, with 19 bases between them. CDR1 is KGHSH and CDR2 is LQKENI in the germline V gene. This CDR3 is 19 amino acids long. The CDR3 sequence is CASSREQGLTDSGANVLTF. CDR3 nucleotides: TGTGCCAGCTCACGGGAACAGGGCCTAACCGACTCTGGGGCCAACGTCCTGACTTTC.

This clone was counted only a few times. The CDR3: CSVYTADSSNYGYTF. The CDR3 DNA reads TGCAGCGTTTATACCGCGGACAGTTCGAACTATGGCTACACCTTC. V gene TRBV29-1 combines with J gene TRBJ1-2; the D gene is possibly TRBD1 (6 bases). Germline CDR1 SQVTM, CDR2 ANQGSEA. V dropped 5 bases and J dropped 2 bases, with 18 bases sitting between them. The CDR3 runs 15 residues.